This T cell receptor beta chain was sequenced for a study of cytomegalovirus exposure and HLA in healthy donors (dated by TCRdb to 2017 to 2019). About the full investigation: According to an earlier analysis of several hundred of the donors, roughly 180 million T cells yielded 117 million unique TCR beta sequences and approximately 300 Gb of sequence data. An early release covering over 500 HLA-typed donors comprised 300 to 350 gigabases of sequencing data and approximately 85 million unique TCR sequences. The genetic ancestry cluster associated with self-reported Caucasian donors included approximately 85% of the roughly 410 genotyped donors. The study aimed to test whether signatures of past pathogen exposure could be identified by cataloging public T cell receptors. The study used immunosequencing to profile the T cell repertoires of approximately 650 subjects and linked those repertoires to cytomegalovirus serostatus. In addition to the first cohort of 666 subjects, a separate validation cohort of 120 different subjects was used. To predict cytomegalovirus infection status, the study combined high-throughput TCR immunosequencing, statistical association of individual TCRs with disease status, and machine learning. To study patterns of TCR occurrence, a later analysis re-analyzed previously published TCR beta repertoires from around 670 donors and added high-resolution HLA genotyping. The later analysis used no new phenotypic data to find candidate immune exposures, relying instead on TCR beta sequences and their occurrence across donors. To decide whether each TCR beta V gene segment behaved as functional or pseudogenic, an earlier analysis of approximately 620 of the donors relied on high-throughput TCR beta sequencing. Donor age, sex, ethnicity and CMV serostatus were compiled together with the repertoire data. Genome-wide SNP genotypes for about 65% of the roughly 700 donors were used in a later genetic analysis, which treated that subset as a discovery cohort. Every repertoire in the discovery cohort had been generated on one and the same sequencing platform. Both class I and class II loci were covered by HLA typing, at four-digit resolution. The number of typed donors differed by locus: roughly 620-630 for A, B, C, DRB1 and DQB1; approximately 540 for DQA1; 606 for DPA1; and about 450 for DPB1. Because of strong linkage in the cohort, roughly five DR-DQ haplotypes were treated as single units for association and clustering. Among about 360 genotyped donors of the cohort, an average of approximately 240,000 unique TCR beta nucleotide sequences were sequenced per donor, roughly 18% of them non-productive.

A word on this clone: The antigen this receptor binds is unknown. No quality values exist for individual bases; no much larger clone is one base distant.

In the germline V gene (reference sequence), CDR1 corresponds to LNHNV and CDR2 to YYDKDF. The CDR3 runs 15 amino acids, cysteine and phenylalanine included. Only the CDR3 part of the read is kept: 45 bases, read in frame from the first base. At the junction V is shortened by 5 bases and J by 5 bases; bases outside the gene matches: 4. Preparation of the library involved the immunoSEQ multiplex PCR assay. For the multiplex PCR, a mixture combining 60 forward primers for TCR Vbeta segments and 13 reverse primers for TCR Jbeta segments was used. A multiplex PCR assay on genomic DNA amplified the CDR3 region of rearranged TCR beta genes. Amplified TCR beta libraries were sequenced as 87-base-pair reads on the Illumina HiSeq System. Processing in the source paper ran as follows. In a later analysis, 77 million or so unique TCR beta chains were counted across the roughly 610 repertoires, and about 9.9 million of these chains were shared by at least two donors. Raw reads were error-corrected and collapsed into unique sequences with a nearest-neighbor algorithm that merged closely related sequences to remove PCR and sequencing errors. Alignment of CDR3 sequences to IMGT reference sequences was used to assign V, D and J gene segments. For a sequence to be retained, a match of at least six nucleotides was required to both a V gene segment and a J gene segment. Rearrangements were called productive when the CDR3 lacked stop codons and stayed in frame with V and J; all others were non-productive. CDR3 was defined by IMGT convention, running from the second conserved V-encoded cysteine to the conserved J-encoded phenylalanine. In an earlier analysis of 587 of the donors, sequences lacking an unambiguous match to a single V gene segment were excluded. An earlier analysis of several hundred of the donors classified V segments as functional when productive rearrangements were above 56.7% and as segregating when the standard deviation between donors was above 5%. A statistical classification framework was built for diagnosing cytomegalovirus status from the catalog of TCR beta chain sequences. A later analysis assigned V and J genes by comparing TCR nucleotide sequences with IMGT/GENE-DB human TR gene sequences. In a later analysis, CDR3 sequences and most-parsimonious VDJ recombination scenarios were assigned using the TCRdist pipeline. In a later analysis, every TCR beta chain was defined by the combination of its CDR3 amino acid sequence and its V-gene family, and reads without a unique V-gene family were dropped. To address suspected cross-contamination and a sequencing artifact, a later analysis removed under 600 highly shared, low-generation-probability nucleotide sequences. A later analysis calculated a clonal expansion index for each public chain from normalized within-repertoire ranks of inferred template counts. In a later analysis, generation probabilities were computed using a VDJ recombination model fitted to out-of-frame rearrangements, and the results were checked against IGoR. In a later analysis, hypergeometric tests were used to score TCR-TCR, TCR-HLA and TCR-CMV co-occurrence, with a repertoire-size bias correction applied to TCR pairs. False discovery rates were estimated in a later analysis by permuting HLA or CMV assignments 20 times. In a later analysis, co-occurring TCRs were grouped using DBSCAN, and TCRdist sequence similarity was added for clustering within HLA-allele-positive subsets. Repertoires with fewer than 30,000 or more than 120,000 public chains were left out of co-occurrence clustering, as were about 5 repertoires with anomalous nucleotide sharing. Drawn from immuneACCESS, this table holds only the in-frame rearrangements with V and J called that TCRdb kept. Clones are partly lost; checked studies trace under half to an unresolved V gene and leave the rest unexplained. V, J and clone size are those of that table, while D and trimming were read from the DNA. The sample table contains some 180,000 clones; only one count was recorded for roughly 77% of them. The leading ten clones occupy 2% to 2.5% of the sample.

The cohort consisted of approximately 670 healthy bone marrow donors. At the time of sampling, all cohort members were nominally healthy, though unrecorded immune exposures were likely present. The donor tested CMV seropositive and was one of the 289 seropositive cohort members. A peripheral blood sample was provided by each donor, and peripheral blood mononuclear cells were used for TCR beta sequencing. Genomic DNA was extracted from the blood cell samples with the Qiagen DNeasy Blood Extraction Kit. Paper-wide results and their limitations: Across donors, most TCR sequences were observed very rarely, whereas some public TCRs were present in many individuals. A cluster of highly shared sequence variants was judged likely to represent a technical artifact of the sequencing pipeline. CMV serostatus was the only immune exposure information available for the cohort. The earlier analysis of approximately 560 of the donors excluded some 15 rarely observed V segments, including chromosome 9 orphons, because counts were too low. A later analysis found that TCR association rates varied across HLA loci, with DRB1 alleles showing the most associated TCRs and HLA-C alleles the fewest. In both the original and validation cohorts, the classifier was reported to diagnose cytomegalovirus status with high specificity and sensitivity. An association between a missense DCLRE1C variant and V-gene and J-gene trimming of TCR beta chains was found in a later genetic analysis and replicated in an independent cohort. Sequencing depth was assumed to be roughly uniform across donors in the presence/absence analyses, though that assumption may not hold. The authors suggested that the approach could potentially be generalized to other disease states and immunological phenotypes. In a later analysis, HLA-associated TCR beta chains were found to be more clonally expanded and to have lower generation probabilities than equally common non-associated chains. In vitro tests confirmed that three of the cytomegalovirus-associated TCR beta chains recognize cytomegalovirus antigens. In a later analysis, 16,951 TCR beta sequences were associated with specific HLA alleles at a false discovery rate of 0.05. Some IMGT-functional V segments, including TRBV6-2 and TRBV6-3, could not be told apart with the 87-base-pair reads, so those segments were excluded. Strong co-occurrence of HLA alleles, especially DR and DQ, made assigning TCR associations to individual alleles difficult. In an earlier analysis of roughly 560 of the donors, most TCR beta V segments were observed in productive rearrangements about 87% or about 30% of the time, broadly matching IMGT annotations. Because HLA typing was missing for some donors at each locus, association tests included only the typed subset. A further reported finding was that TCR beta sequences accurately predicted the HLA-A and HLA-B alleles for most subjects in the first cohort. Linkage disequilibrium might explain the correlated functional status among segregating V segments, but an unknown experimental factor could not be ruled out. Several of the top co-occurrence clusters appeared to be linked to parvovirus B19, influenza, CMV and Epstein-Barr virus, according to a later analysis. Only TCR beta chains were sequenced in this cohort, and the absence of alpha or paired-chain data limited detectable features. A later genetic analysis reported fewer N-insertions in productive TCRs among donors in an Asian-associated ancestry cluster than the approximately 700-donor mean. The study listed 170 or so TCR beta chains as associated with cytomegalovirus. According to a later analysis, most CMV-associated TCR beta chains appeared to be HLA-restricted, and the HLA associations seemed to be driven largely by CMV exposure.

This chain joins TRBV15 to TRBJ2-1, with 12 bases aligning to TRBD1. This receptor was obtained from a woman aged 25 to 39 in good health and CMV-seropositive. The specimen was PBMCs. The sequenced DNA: TGTGCCACCAGCGAGGGACAGGGGGCGGACAATGAGCAGTTCTTC. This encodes CATSEGQGADNEQFF.